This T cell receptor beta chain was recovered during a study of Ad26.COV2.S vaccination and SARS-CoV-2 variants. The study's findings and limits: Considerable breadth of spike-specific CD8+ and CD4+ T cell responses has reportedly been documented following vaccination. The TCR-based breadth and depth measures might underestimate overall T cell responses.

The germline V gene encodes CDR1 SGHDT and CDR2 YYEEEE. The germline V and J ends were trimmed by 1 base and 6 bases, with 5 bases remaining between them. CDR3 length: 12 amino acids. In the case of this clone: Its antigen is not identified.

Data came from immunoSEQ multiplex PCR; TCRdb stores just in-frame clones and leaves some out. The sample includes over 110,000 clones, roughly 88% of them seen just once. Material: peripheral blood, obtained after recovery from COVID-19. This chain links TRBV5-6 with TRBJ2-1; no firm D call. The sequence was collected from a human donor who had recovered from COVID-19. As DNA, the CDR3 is TGTGCCAGCAGCTTGATTAGCAATGAGCAGTTCTTC. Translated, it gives CASSLISNEQFF.